Each of the 20 T cell receptor beta chains below was sequenced from the same sample in a study of preoperative IRX-2 immunotherapy in early breast cancer. The treatment denotes: preoperative locoregional IRX-2 cytokine immunotherapy. The protocol was immunoSEQ multiplex PCR, while the TCRdb copy is restricted to in-frame clones and leaves out a portion. The sample lists 40,000 or so clones; just under 95% were seen once. The material was tumor tissue, obtained after IRX-2 immunotherapy. The receptors stem from a human donor with breast cancer.

The J gene is TRBJ2-7, the V gene TRBV27, with TRBD2 matching 11 bases. Per the germline V gene, CDR1 is MNHEY and CDR2 is SMNVEV (reference sequence). With V trimmed by 4 bases and J by 3 bases, 5 bases remained unmatched. This CDR3 comprises 15 residues. CDR3 coding DNA: TGTGCCAGCAGTTCAACGGGACTAGCGGACTACGAGCAGTACTTC. Protein sequence: CASSSTGLADYEQYF.

The rearrangement uses TRBV18 and TRBJ1-4; TRBD1 is a possible D gene (5 bases). V was cut by 3 bases and J by 3 bases, with 14 bases left in between. Germline V gene sequence: CDR1 KGHSH, CDR2 LQKENI. This CDR3 contains 16 residues. CDR3 in amino acids: CASSPFRGGANEKLFF. The CDR3, as DNA: TGTGCCAGCTCACCTTTCCGGGGCGGAGCTAATGAAAAACTGTTTTTT.

The genes are TRBV11-3 and TRBJ2-1; D is ambiguous. The CDR3 is 13 residues long. The germline gives CDR1 SGHNT, CDR2 YENEEA. Trimming left V 5 bases short and J 10 bases short, with 15 bases between. The CDR3: CASSHSRTREQFF. For the CDR3, the DNA is TGTGCCAGCAGCCATAGCAGGACCCGGGAGCAGTTCTTC.

The chain links TRBV5-7 to TRBJ1-1; D unclear. TRBV5-7 is noted as an ORF with a role that remains uncertain. Between the trimmed V and J ends, which lost 1 base and 5 bases, there was a span of 9 bases. This CDR3 region has 13 residues. CDR3 protein: CASSLRGKTEAFF. The CDR3 region has the DNA TGTGCCAGCAGCTTGCGAGGGAAGACTGAAGCTTTCTTT.

The chain has TRBV29-1 and TRBJ2-7, with D possibly matching TRBD1 (6 bases). V lost 7 bases to trimming and J lost 6 bases, with 16 bases between them. This CDR3 contains 12 residues. From germline, CDR1 is SQVTM and CDR2 ANQGSEA. Here the CDR3 DNA reads TGCAGCGCCCGGGACATTGGGCGCGAGCAGTACTTC. This codes for CSARDIGREQYF.

CDR3 loop: CASSAPGGRGNTGELFF. DNA of the CDR3: TGTGCCAGCAGCGCCCCAGGGGGCCGGGGGAACACCGGGGAGCTGTTTTTT. V is TRBV7-8 and J is TRBJ2-2; 8 bases map to TRBD1. V gave up 5 bases and J gave up 1 base; unmatched junction bases: 9. From germline, CDR1 is SGHVS and CDR2 FQNEAQ. The CDR3 consists of 17 residues.

The genes are TRBV7-8 and TRBJ2-7, with D unresolved. Trimming shortened V by 1 base and J by 6 bases, and 7 bases separated the two germline ends. CDR3 length equals 12 residues. Looked up from germline, CDR1 is SGHVS and CDR2 is FQNEAQ. The CDR3 DNA follows: TGTGCCAGCAGCTTAGGGGAAATCGAGCAGTACTTC. Translating gives CASSLGEIEQYF.

The rearrangement uses TRBV18 and TRBJ2-7; D unresolved. Germline CDR1 reads KGHSH; CDR2 reads LQKENI. CDR3 length equals 12 residues. V shed 3 bases and J shed 4 bases, with 7 bases lying between them. CDR3: CASSPLGYEQYF. CDR3 DNA sequence: TGTGCCAGCTCACCCCTGGGGTACGAGCAGTACTTC.

The chain carries TRBV27 and TRBJ2-3, with a weak D call TRBD1 (6 bases). The CDR3 has 15 amino acids. The germline V gene encodes CDR1 MNHEY and CDR2 SMNVEV (reference sequence). V shed 7 bases and J shed 5 bases, with 19 bases lying between them. CDR3 DNA: TGTGCCAGCAATTCGAGGGGTCAGGGGATAGATACGCAGTATTTT. As protein: CASNSRGQGIDTQYF.

The chain employs TRBV27 and TRBJ1-1, with a weak D call TRBD1 (6 bases). This CDR3 has 14 residues. Per the germline V gene, CDR1 is MNHEY and CDR2 is SMNVEV (reference sequence). The germline V and J ends were trimmed by 0 bases and 6 bases, with 11 bases remaining between them. In DNA, the CDR3 is TGTGCCAGCAGTTTATCACGGGGGCAACCTGAAGCTTTCTTT. Translated: CASSLSRGQPEAFF.

In its sample, this clone was seen once. The J gene is TRBJ2-7, the V gene TRBV28, with D unresolved. CDR1 is MDHEN, CDR2 SYDVKM, per germline. The CDR3 contains 11 residues. V was clipped by 5 bases and J by 6 bases, with 8 bases between them. In nucleotides, the CDR3 is TGTGCCAGCAGTCCCGCCGCCGAGCAGTACTTC. Its translation is CASSPAAEQYF.

The rearrangement joins TRBV5-1 to TRBJ2-1, with D perhaps TRBD2 (5 bases). The CDR3 spans 12 residues. Germline assignment: CDR1 SGHRS and CDR2 YFSETQ. V shed 6 bases and J shed 8 bases, with 12 bases lying between them. The CDR3 here is CASTGLTYEQFF. In DNA form, the CDR3 reads TGCGCCAGCACCGGACTCACGTATGAGCAGTTCTTC.

The chain combines TRBV6-1 with TRBJ1-5, with TRBD1 as a possible D gene (6 bases). V gave up 2 bases and J gave up 4 bases, with 12 bases separating them. CDR1 MNHNS and CDR2 SASEGT come from the germline V gene. CDR3 length: 15 residues. This CDR3 reads CASSERGDRNQPQHF. In nucleotides, the CDR3 is TGTGCCAGCAGTGAAAGGGGGGATCGGAATCAGCCCCAGCATTTT.

The chain uses TRBV4-3 and TRBJ2-2; 8 bases align to TRBD2. CDR3 size: 14 residues. Germline V gene lookup returns CDR1 LGHNA and CDR2 YSLEER. Trimming took 3 bases from V and 5 from J; bases not matched to a gene: 2. The CDR3 bases are TGCGCCAGCAGCCAGGGACTAGTGACCGGGGAGCTGTTTTTT. Translating it yields CASSQGLVTGELFF.

This chain joins TRBV19 and TRBJ2-1, with 13 bases fitting TRBD2. V trimming: 3 bases; J trimming: 8 bases; junction bases outside the gene matches: 7. The CDR3 runs 16 residues. CDR1 is LNHDA and CDR2 is SQIVND in the germline V gene (reference sequence). This chain's CDR3 is CASSMEGLAGRDEQFF. CDR3 in DNA: TGTGCCAGTAGTATGGAGGGACTAGCGGGAAGGGATGAGCAGTTCTTC.

The chain uses TRBV6-6 and TRBJ2-2; D is perhaps TRBD1 or TRBD2 (7 bases each). The V and J ends lost 10 bases and 2 bases respectively, with 14 bases between them. Per germline, CDR1 MNHNY and CDR2 SVGAGI (reference sequence). The CDR3 is made up of 14 amino acids. CDR3 sequence: CATQGGPNTGELFF. In DNA form, the CDR3 reads TGTGCCACCCAGGGGGGGCCCAACACCGGGGAGCTGTTTTTT.

V is TRBV4-2 and J is TRBJ1-2; perhaps TRBD1 as D (6 bases). Germline loops: CDR1 LGHNA, CDR2 YNFKEQ. V lost 3 bases to trimming and J lost 2 bases, with 19 bases between them. This CDR3 is 17 amino acids long. The CDR3 loop is CASSQNARDTWNYGYTF. CDR3 nucleotides: TGTGCCAGCAGCCAGAATGCCCGGGACACCTGGAACTATGGCTACACCTTC.

V usage is TRBV7-9 and J usage is TRBJ1-1; unclear D gene. V shed 1 base and J shed 0 bases, with 12 bases lying between them. CDR3 length equals 16 residues. The germline V gene encodes CDR1 SEHNR and CDR2 FQNEAQ (reference sequence). In DNA, the CDR3 is TGTGCCAGCAGCTTAGACTCTTCGGTGGTGAACACTGAAGCTTTCTTT. It yields the protein CASSLDSSVVNTEAFF.

The V gene is TRBV28, the J gene TRBJ1-5, with a tentative D call TRBD1 (5 bases). This CDR3 is 14 amino acids long. The V gene lost 2 bases and the J gene lost 5 bases, with 10 bases spanning the gap. Germline V gene sequence: CDR1 MDHEN, CDR2 SYDVKM. The CDR3 reads CASSLAGGYQPQHF. DNA of the CDR3: TGTGCCAGCAGTTTAGCCGGGGGTTATCAGCCCCAGCATTTT.

The chain recombines TRBV5-6 with TRBJ2-7; D uncertain. This CDR3 contains 13 residues. Trimming pared 2 bases from V and 1 base from J, leaving 7 bases between. Germline loops: CDR1 SGHDT, CDR2 YYEEEE. The CDR3 DNA reads as TGTGCCAGCAGCTTTGGGTGGTCCTACGAGCAGTACTTC. As protein: CASSFGWSYEQYF.